The rows below give T cell receptor beta chains drawn from one sample of a study of cytomegalovirus exposure and HLA in healthy donors. Assay: immunoSEQ multiplex PCR; the TCRdb copy retains only in-frame clones and omits some. This table has just over 150,000 clones, approximately 84% appearing once. Material for sequencing was PBMCs. Receptors were obtained from a woman aged 18 to 35 in good health and CMV-seronegative. Both conserved end residues are part of each CDR3. A D gene is named only where the DNA matches it firmly. For some rows the clone size is stated as once, few or many, or as a class when expanded; others skip it.

clone_size	v_call	j_call	d_call	cdr3_aa	cdr3_nt
few	TRBV2	TRBJ1-1	TRBD1	CASSDGQGAGTEAFF	TGTGCCAGCAGTGACGGACAGGGGGCCGGCACTGAAGCTTTCTTT
.	TRBV4-3	TRBJ2-4	TRBD2	CASSLQSAGGAIGIQYF	TGCGCCAGCAGCCTTCAGAGTGCCGGGGGGGCAATTGGCATTCAGTACTTC
.	TRBV21-1	TRBJ2-2	.	CASSKYRDRGTGELFF	TGTGCCAGCAGCAAGTATCGGGACAGGGGGACCGGGGAGCTGTTTTTT
few	TRBV28	TRBJ1-5	TRBD1	CATLGQVINQPQHF	TGTGCCACTCTCGGACAGGTTATTAATCAGCCCCAGCATTTT
.	TRBV28	TRBJ2-1	TRBD2	CASSSGAGVVYNEQFF	TGTGCCAGCAGTTCAGGAGCGGGAGTAGTATACAATGAGCAGTTCTTC
.	TRBV7-9	TRBJ2-6	.	CSSSLVGASQWTGANVLTF	TGTTCCAGCAGCTTAGTGGGAGCCTCCCAATGGACTGGGGCCAACGTCCTGACTTTC
.	TRBV5-1	TRBJ1-6	.	CASSPGQLNSPLHF	TGCGCCAGCAGCCCAGGACAGTTGAATTCACCCCTCCACTTT
once	TRBV18	TRBJ2-7	TRBD1	CASSPLTGSHEQYF	TGTGCCAGCTCACCATTGACAGGGAGCCACGAGCAGTACTTC
.	TRBV6-6	TRBJ2-7	.	CASSLTGTSYEQYF	TGTGCCAGCAGTTTAACCGGGACAAGCTACGAGCAGTACTTC
few	TRBV10-3	TRBJ1-2	.	CAIGLGTVSPGYTF	TGTGCCATCGGTTTGGGGACTGTCAGTCCTGGCTACACCTTC
.	TRBV28	TRBJ2-3	TRBD1	CASSFYDRGSTDTQYF	TGTGCCAGCAGTTTCTACGACAGGGGGTCGACAGATACGCAGTATTTT
few	TRBV5-1	TRBJ2-7	TRBD2	CASSGLAGAVYEQYF	TGCGCCAGCAGCGGATTAGCGGGAGCGGTCTACGAGCAGTACTTC
.	TRBV9	TRBJ1-5	.	CASSRGQPYQPQHF	TGTGCCAGCAGCCGCGGACAGCCCTATCAGCCCCAGCATTTT
.	TRBV6-1	TRBJ2-2	TRBD1	CASSGTGTGNENTGELFF	TGTGCCAGCAGTGGGACCGGGACAGGGAACGAGAACACCGGGGAGCTGTTTTTT
.	TRBV5-1	TRBJ2-5	.	CASSSEGFGGETQYF	TGCGCCAGCAGCTCAGAGGGCTTCGGGGGAGAGACCCAGTACTTC
few	TRBV7-8	TRBJ1-3	.	CASARQANSGNTIYF	TGTGCCAGCGCCAGACAGGCCAACTCTGGAAACACCATATATTTT